The sequence of this T cell receptor beta chain was determined in a study of blood T cell repertoires in COVID-19. For the study at large: COVID-19 samples from acute and convalescent phases originated in the United States, Italy and Spain.

Germline loops: CDR1 MNHEY, CDR2 SVGAGI. This CDR3 spans 14 amino acids. Trimming at V came to 6 bases and at J to 2 bases, leaving 3 bases not matched to a gene. Only in-frame clones appear in the TCRdb table, and some are missing; sequencing was by immunoSEQ multiplex PCR. The table includes about 180,000 clones, 60% to 80% detected once. The sequence came from a man in his 60s who had been exposed to COVID-19. The material sequenced was PBMCs or T cells enriched from blood (not recorded which). The gene calls are TRBV6-5 and TRBJ2-4, with 8 bases aligning to TRBD1. The CDR3 bases are TGTGCCAGCAGGAGCAGGGGGCCCAAAAACATTCAGTACTTC. This codes for CASRSRGPKNIQYF.